This T cell receptor beta chain was recorded in a study of monozygotic twins with inflammatory bowel disease. Study-wide results and limits: Fewer clonotypes were shared with others by IBD patients than by healthy twins, especially with disease activity.

For this clonotype: The antigen is unknown.

This CDR3 has 12 residues. From germline, CDR1 is MDHEN and CDR2 SYDVKM. TCRdb derives one entry per CDR3 protein from the 5' RACE reads, leaving out DNA. The listing contains approximately 400,000 distinct CDR3 sequences. The sample taken for sequencing was blood. V and J are TRBV28 and TRBJ2-5; the D gene TCRdb calls, TRBD1, cannot be checked with no DNA. This clonotype was obtained from a human donor with ulcerative colitis or Crohn's disease, or a healthy co-twin of an affected twin (not recorded which). CDR3 protein: CASSRQVETQYF.